This TCR beta chain was captured by sequencing in a study of glioma-infiltrating T cells after dendritic cell vaccination (dated by TCRdb to about 2016). A note on the overall study: Of the approximately 15 glioblastoma patients in the cohort, all drawn from Phase I and II dendritic cell vaccination trials, 9 were newly diagnosed and 6 had recurrent disease. Between the early 2000s and the early 2010s, the patients were given dendritic cell vaccination pulsed with autologous tumor lysate. The vaccine was prepared from monocyte-derived dendritic cells that were cultured for more than six days with IL-4 and GM-CSF and then pulsed overnight with autologous tumor lysate. Each patient was given three intradermal dendritic cell vaccine injections, spaced two weeks apart, in the arm below the axilla. In glioblastoma patients vaccinated with dendritic cells, deep sequencing of TCR beta CDR3 regions served to measure the amount of tumor-infiltrating lymphocytes and to compare repertoires between tumor and blood. Survival after dendritic cell vaccination was correlated with TCR sequencing metrics such as TIL content and the overlap between tumor and blood repertoires.

The research as a whole found: The TCR overlap response model with three groups was called speculative and said to need prospective validation. After dendritic cell vaccination, a higher estimated pretreatment TIL content predicted longer time to progression and overall survival. No direct relationship between TCR clonality and survival was found, suggesting a diverse polyclonal response may matter. The cohort was small and heterogeneous, few patients had complete blood and tumor sets, and even fewer had initial-recurrent tumor pairs.

From the cysteine through the phenylalanine, the CDR3 covers 16 amino acids. CDR3 DNA is the only sequence kept; it has 48 bases, read in frame from the first base. From V the trimming removes 4 bases and from J it removes 3 bases, while the gene matches leave 10 bases of the junction unaccounted for. Looking up the germline V gene yields CDR1 MNHNS and CDR2 SASEGT. About this clone: No antigen is known for it. Per-base quality was not reported, and no clone a single base away is much larger than it.

TCRB CDR3 regions were amplified from approximately 2 ug genomic DNA, or all available DNA if less, using the immunoSEQ assay. Multiplex PCR used 60 forward primers for TCR V beta segments and 13 reverse primers for J beta segments. Synthetic control templates were spiked into each sample at limiting dilution to estimate reads per starting template. Reads of 87 bp were generated by sequencing on the Illumina HiSeq System. In the authors' own workflow: PCR and sequencing errors were removed by merging closely related sequences with a nearest neighbor algorithm. TCR overlap was measured as the percentage of unique tumor TCR beta sequences also present in the same patient's peripheral blood. As stored in TCRdb, this immuneACCESS dataset retains in-frame rearrangements with V and J assigned. A fraction of the clones does not appear; measured against another copy, unresolved V genes explain less than half of the discrepancy, and the remainder lacks a known reason. Clone size and the V and J calls come from that table; the DNA yielded D and trimming. The sample data list roughly 98,000 clones, and just over 85% of these were observed just once. Of the sample, about 15% is held by the ten largest clones.

Selection of patients required sufficient residual fresh-frozen tumor tissue and over two years of available survival data. None of the glioblastoma patients carried an isocitrate dehydrogenase mutation, although molecular status otherwise varied. PBMC collection took place before vaccination, two weeks after the third vaccination, and at tumor progression if progression occurred. The Qiagen DNeasy Blood extraction Kit was used for extraction of genomic DNA. The rearrangement combines TRBV6-1 with TRBJ2-7; TRBD2 matches 9 bases in the middle. The source is a human donor with glioblastoma. The specimen comprised blood, sampled before dendritic cell vaccination. Read as DNA, the sequence is TGTGCCAGCAGTGGGGAAGCGGGGGGAGCCATCTACGAGCAGTACTTC. It translates as CASSGEAGGAIYEQYF.